The 23 T cell receptor beta chains given below trace back to one sample, sequenced in a study of shared clonotypes between healthy human individuals (TCRdb year 2020). CD8 naive samples were CD45RO-negative cells positively selected for CCR7, giving a CD45RA+CCR7+ population that excluded TemRA cells. Libraries came from the immunoSEQ multiplex PCR assay. The clones in this table, taken by TCRdb from immuneACCESS, are in-frame only. Not every clone is retained; where verified, under half of the shortfall comes from an unresolved V gene, and the cause of the rest is unknown. A total of 1.5 million to 2.5 million clones appear in this sample, about 94% of them only once. The ten largest clones take up under 1.5% of the sample. The sequenced sample was naive CD8+ T cells sorted from blood. The cell subset or site label, as the study defines it: CD45RA+CCR7+. The receptors shown here come from a man younger than 30 in good health.

Written as DNA, the CDR3 is TGCGCCAGCAGCCAAGAATCGGGACAGGGGTCAGATACGCAGTATTTT. It codes for CASSQESGQGSDTQYF. The chain couples TRBV4-3 to TRBJ2-3, with 10 bases identical to TRBD1. The CDR3 covers 16 residues. Germline V lookup: CDR1 LGHNA, CDR2 YSLEER. The V gene end was trimmed by 0 bases and the J gene end by 4 bases; junction bases not matched to a gene: 4.

This chain connects TRBV9 to TRBJ2-3; TRBD2 might be the D (6 bases). Trimming cost V 6 bases and J 1 base, with 15 bases left between them. CDR3 length equals 15 residues. CDR1 SGDLS and CDR2 YYNGEE come from the germline V gene. As DNA, the CDR3 is TGTGCCAGCACCCCGCTAGCGCGTCGCACAGATACGCAGTATTTT. Its protein product is CASTPLARRTDTQYF.

The J gene is TRBJ2-2, the V gene TRBV29-1, with D possibly being TRBD1 or TRBD2 (5 bases each). From germline, CDR1 is SQVTM and CDR2 ANQGSEA. The CDR3 spans 15 residues. Trimming shortened V by 4 bases and J by 1 base, and 13 bases separated the two germline ends. The CDR3 here is CSVALVGVNTGELFF. The DNA for the CDR3 is TGCAGCGTTGCCCTTGTGGGGGTGAACACCGGGGAGCTGTTTTTT.

The chain links TRBV27 to TRBJ2-7; a possible D gene is TRBD1 (6 bases). Germline loops: CDR1 MNHEY, CDR2 SMNVEV (reference sequence). Trimming removed 4 bases from V and 6 bases from J, with 22 bases in between. The CDR3 spans 16 residues. The CDR3 sequence: CASSSQSWPEGGEQYF. As DNA, the CDR3 is TGTGCCAGCAGTTCACAGAGCTGGCCCGAAGGGGGCGAGCAGTACTTC.

As to this clone: The sample contains more than one DNA sequence encoding this CDR3. This sequence joins TRBV4-3 and TRBJ2-7; D is undetermined. The CDR3 totals 13 residues. Germline V gene lookup returns CDR1 LGHNA and CDR2 YSLEER. Trimming pared 0 bases from V and 3 bases from J, leaving 6 bases between. CDR3 in DNA: TGCGCCAGCAGCCAAGAATTCGGCTACGAGCAGTACTTC. Translated: CASSQEFGYEQYF.

The V gene is TRBV7-9, the J gene TRBJ2-4; 7 nucleotides align to TRBD1. The CDR3 contains 15 residues. With V trimmed by 4 bases and J by 1 base, 4 bases remained unmatched. CDR1 SEHNR and CDR2 FQNEAQ come from the germline V gene (reference sequence). DNA of the CDR3: TGTGCCAGCAGCTCTTCGACAGGGGCCAAAAACATTCAGTACTTC. The encoded protein is CASSSSTGAKNIQYF.

V and J are TRBV6-5 and TRBJ2-1, with 8 positions matching TRBD2. Germline lookup yields CDR1 MNHEY and CDR2 SVGAGI. The CDR3 runs to 14 residues. V shed 6 bases, J shed 5 bases, and the junction held 6 bases outside the gene matches. CDR3: CASSGGAFHNEQFF. The CDR3 coding sequence is TGTGCCAGCAGCGGGGGGGCATTCCACAATGAGCAGTTCTTC.

The rearrangement uses TRBV7-9 and TRBJ2-4; D is undetermined. V lost 4 bases, J lost 6 bases, and 7 bases lay in between. CDR3 length: 12 amino acids. Germline loops: CDR1 SEHNR, CDR2 FQNEAQ (reference sequence). The CDR3 loop is CASSSTRNIQYF. DNA of the CDR3: TGTGCCAGCAGCTCGACGAGAAACATTCAGTACTTC.

CDR3 nucleotides: TGTGCCAGCAGTTTTACAGGGGGAACTGACTATGGCTACACCTTC. It codes for CASSFTGGTDYGYTF. This chain uses TRBV27 with TRBJ1-2; 8 nucleotides align to TRBD1. The CDR3 totals 15 residues. V shed 3 bases, J shed 3 bases, and the junction held 6 bases outside the gene matches. Germline V gives CDR1 MNHEY, CDR2 SMNVEV (reference sequence).

The chain joins TRBV4-1 to TRBJ2-7; D is perhaps TRBD1 or TRBD2 (6 bases each). Germline V gene data show CDR1 as MGHRA and CDR2 as YSYEKL. Trimming took 0 bases from V and 0 from J, leaving 12 bases between them. CDR3 length: 16 residues. CDR3 protein: CASSQDGRTASYEQYF. CDR3 sequence (DNA): TGCGCCAGCAGCCAAGATGGGAGGACAGCCTCCTACGAGCAGTACTTC.

The chain joins TRBV5-1 to TRBJ2-1; no clear D gene. The V end was cut by 5 bases, the J end by 3 bases, with 6 bases between. Per the germline V gene, CDR1 is SGHRS and CDR2 is YFSETQ. This CDR3 is 12 amino acids long. The CDR3 region is CASSYDYNEQFF. The CDR3, as DNA: TGCGCCAGCAGTTATGACTACAATGAGCAGTTCTTC. The variable domain in full, with the rest retrieved from reference TRBV5-1 and TRBJ2-1, is KAGVTQTPRYLIKTRGQQVTLSCSPISGHRSVSWYQQTPGQGLQFLFEYFSETQRNKGNFPGRFSGRQFSNSRSEMNVSTLELGDSALYLCASSYDYNEQFFGPGTRLTVL.

This clone was counted between two and nine times. V gene TRBV7-9 combines with J gene TRBJ2-7; D possibly corresponds to TRBD1 (6 bases). The length of the CDR3 is 15 residues. The V end was cut by 4 bases, the J end by 5 bases, with 18 bases between. CDR1 is SEHNR and CDR2 is FQNEAQ in the germline V gene (reference sequence). The CDR3 protein is CASSWRILGANEQYF. Here the CDR3 DNA reads TGTGCCAGCAGCTGGCGGATTTTGGGGGCCAACGAGCAGTACTTC.

The chain uses TRBV7-2 and TRBJ2-7, with TRBD2 as a possible D gene (7 bases). The germline V gene encodes CDR1 SGHTA and CDR2 FQGNSA. Trimming shortened V by 5 bases and J by 5 bases, and 13 bases separated the two germline ends. This CDR3 spans 13 amino acids. The DNA of the CDR3 is TGTGCCAGCAGCCCAGAGGGGGGGGACGAGCAGTACTTC. Protein sequence: CASSPEGGDEQYF.

The rearrangement joins TRBV5-6 to TRBJ1-2, with 9 bases aligning to TRBD1. This CDR3 contains 15 residues. Germline V CDR1 and CDR2: SGHDT, YYEEEE. The V and J ends lost 2 bases and 0 bases, in that order; junction bases with no gene match: 2. The CDR3, as DNA: TGTGCCAGCAGCTTAGGACAGGGGACTAACTATGGCTACACCTTC. Translating gives CASSLGQGTNYGYTF.

The chain uses TRBV5-4 and TRBJ2-7; D is ambiguous. This CDR3 has 16 residues. Germline CDR1 SGHNT, CDR2 YYREEE (reference sequence). V was pared by 2 bases and J by 3 bases, with 18 bases between. The CDR3, as DNA: TGTGCCAGCAGCTTAACATACGGTCAGGTTATCTACGAGCAGTACTTC. Amino acid sequence: CASSLTYGQVIYEQYF.

This rearrangement joins TRBV6-5 to TRBJ2-5, with D hard to call. Looked up from germline, CDR1 is MNHEY and CDR2 is SVGAGI. The germline V and J ends were trimmed by 6 bases and 0 bases, with 11 bases remaining between them. This CDR3 contains 14 residues. The CDR3 DNA reads TGTGCCAGCAGGTCGACACTGTACCAAGAGACCCAGTACTTC. Translated: CASRSTLYQETQYF.

The V call is TRBV27, the J call TRBJ2-4, with TRBD2 matching 8 bases. The trim removed 5 bases at V and 7 bases at J, leaving 7 bases unmatched. The CDR3 extends over 14 amino acids. CDR1 and CDR2 (germline): MNHEY, SMNVEV (reference sequence). DNA for the CDR3: TGTGCCAGCAGTCCGGGGACTAGTGGGAACATTCAGTACTTC. Translated: CASSPGTSGNIQYF.

The sample holds a few counts of this clone. The chain joins TRBV7-9 to TRBJ1-2, with a weak D call TRBD1 (6 bases). V shed 5 bases and J shed 4 bases, with 20 bases lying between them. Germline V lookup: CDR1 SEHNR, CDR2 FQNEAQ (reference sequence). The CDR3 is made up of 16 amino acids. CDR3 coding DNA: TGTGCCAGCAGCCCACTGGGGGCAGGAGGGGTCTATGGCTACACCTTC. Translation gives CASSPLGAGGVYGYTF.

Notes on this clone: Other DNA sequences in the same sample also yield this CDR3. V is TRBV2 and J is TRBJ2-7, with unresolved D. The CDR3 is 14 amino acids. Trimming took 0 bases from V and 2 from J, leaving 8 bases between them. CDR1 and CDR2 from the germline V gene are SNHLY and FYNNEI. The CDR3 DNA follows: TGTGCCAGCAGTGAAGCAGGTACCACCTACGAGCAGTACTTC. Its protein is CASSEAGTTYEQYF.

The chain recombines TRBV9 with TRBJ2-3; TRBD2 aligns across 7 bases. Germline lookup yields CDR1 SGDLS and CDR2 YYNGEE. Trimming removed 5 bases from V and 2 bases from J; junction bases left unmatched: 23. The CDR3 runs 20 residues. The CDR3: CASSAGIYWRESGNTDTQYF. CDR3 sequence (DNA): TGTGCCAGCAGTGCTGGGATCTATTGGAGAGAGAGCGGGAACACAGATACGCAGTATTTT. The whole variable domain, remainder taken from reference TRBV9 and TRBJ2-3, is DSGVTQTPKHLITATGQRVTLRCSPRSGDLSVYWYQQSLDQGLQFLIQYYNGEERAKGNILERFSAQQFPDLHSELNLSSLELGDSALYFCASSAGIYWRESGNTDTQYFGPGTRLTVL.

The V gene is TRBV5-4, the J gene TRBJ2-7; 9 bases align to TRBD2. Per the germline V gene, CDR1 is SGHNT and CDR2 is YYREEE (reference sequence). The CDR3 runs 16 residues. After removal of 5 bases from V and 0 bases from J, the junction contained 9 bases not matched to a gene. This CDR3 is CASSTTGTSLSYEQYF. The CDR3 nucleotides read TGTGCCAGCAGTACTACGGGGACTAGCCTCTCCTACGAGCAGTACTTC.

J is TRBJ2-5 and V is TRBV7-9; 7 bases align to TRBD2. The ends lost 1 base at V and 1 base at J; junction bases unmatched: 12. This CDR3 is built from 18 residues. Germline V lookup: CDR1 SEHNR, CDR2 FQNEAQ (reference sequence). CDR3 DNA sequence: TGTGCCAGCAGCTTAGAAGTCTGGGGCGGGGGACCCCAAGAGACCCAGTACTTC. This gives the protein CASSLEVWGGGPQETQYF. Full variable domain (missing parts from reference TRBV7-9 and TRBJ2-5): DTGVSQNPRHKITKRGQNVTFRCDPISEHNRLYWYRQTLGQGPEFLTYFQNEAQLEKSRLLSDRFSAERPKGSFSTLEIQRTEQGDSAMYLCASSLEVWGGGPQETQYFGPGTRLLVL.

The chain couples TRBV7-9 to TRBJ2-7, with 9 bases lining up with TRBD2. This CDR3 has 15 amino acids. J was trimmed by 0 bases and V by 5 bases; bases with no gene match: 5. Per the germline V gene, CDR1 is SEHNR and CDR2 is FQNEAQ (reference sequence). Here the CDR3 reads CASSKSGGSSYEQYF. Here the CDR3 DNA reads TGTGCCAGCAGCAAAAGCGGGGGGTCCTCCTACGAGCAGTACTTC.